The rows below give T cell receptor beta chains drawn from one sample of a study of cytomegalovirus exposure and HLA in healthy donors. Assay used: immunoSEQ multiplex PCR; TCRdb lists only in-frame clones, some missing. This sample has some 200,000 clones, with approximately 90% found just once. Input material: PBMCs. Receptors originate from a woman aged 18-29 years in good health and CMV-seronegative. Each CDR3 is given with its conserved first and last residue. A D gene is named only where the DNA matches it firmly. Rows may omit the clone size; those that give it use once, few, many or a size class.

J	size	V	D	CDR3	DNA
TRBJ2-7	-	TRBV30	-	CAWRNWTASYEQYF	TGTGCCTGGAGGAATTGGACAGCGAGCTACGAGCAGTACTTC
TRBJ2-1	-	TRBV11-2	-	CASSLSAGSYNEQFF	TGTGCCAGCAGCTTAAGTGCGGGGTCATACAATGAGCAGTTCTTC
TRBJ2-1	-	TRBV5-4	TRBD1	CASSRSGQGTYNEQFF	TGTGCCAGCAGCAGGTCGGGACAGGGAACCTACAATGAGCAGTTCTTC
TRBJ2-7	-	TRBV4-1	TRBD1	CASSQTGTDAYEQYF	TGCGCCAGCAGCCAAACCGGGACAGACGCCTACGAGCAGTACTTC
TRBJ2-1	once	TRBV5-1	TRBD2	CASSLALAGYNEQFF	TGCGCCAGCAGCTTGGCACTAGCGGGATACAATGAGCAGTTCTTC
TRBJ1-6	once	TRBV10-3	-	CAISERGGINSPLHF	TGTGCCATCAGTGAGAGGGGGGGGATTAATTCACCCCTCCACTTT
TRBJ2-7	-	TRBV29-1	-	CSVEAAGSEQYF	TGCAGCGTTGAAGCAGCCGGGTCCGAGCAGTACTTC
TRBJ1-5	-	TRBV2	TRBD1	CASSGTGQSNQPQHF	TGTGCCAGCAGTGGTACGGGACAGAGCAATCAGCCCCAGCATTTT
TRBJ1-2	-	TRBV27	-	CASSLYSWGHGDGYTF	TGTGCCAGCAGTTTATACTCTTGGGGGCACGGTGATGGCTACACCTTC
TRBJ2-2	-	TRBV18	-	CASSPTGTLNTGELFF	TGTGCCAGCTCACCAACCGGGACATTGAACACCGGGGAGCTGTTTTTT
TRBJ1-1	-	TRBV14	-	CASSQGGVGVAFF	TGTGCCAGCAGCCAAGGGGGGGTGGGAGTTGCTTTCTTT
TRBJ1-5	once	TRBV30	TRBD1	CAWATGGYQPQHF	TGTGCCTGGGCCACAGGGGGCTATCAGCCCCAGCATTTT
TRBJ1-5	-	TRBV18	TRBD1	CASSGQGAQPQHF	TGTGCCAGCTCGGGACAGGGGGCACAGCCCCAGCATTTT
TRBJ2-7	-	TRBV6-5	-	CASSYSGNRAPYEQYF	TGTGCCAGCAGTTACTCGGGCAACAGGGCTCCCTACGAGCAGTACTTC
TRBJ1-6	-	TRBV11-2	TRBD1	CASSLRNRGNNSPLHF	TGTGCCAGCAGCCTTAGGAACAGGGGGAATAATTCACCCCTCCACTTT
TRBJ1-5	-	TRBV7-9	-	CASSLVGELEPQHF	TGTGCCAGCAGCTTAGTCGGGGAATTAGAGCCCCAGCATTTT
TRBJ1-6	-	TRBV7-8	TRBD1	CASSSPRTGKYNSPLHF	TGTGCCAGCAGCTCCCCCCGGACAGGGAAATATAATTCACCCCTCCACTTT
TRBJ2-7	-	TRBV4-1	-	CASSQVLGIISSYEQYF	TGCGCCAGCAGCCAAGTCCTCGGGATTATTAGCTCCTACGAGCAGTACTTC
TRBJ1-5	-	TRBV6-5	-	CASRGAGNSNQPQHF	TGTGCCAGCAGGGGCGCCGGCAATAGCAATCAGCCCCAGCATTTT
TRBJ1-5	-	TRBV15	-	CATGVKRNQPQHF	TGTGCCACCGGAGTAAAGCGAAATCAGCCCCAGCATTTT
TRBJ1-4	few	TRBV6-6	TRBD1	CAITGGGEKLFF	TGTGCCATCACAGGGGGCGGTGAAAAACTGTTTTTT
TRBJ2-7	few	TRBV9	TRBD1	CASSARQGAGEQYF	TGTGCCAGCAGCGCGAGACAGGGGGCGGGGGAGCAGTACTTC
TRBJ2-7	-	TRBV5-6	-	CAPPDTRYF	TGTGCCCCCCCGGACACCAGGTACTTC
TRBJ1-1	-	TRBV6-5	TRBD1	CASSYLRQGNTEAFF	TGTGCCAGCAGTTACCTCCGACAGGGAAACACTGAAGCTTTCTTT
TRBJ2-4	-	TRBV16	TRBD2	CASSLRLAGDLAKNIQYF	TGTGCCAGCAGCCTCAGACTAGCGGGGGACTTAGCCAAAAACATTCAGTACTTC
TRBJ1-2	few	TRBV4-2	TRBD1	CASSQGQGAGYTF	TGTGCCAGCAGCCAAGGACAGGGTGCGGGCTACACCTTC
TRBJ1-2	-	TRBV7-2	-	CASSLTQSAGGYTF	TGTGCCAGCAGCTTAACTCAGTCGGCAGGAGGCTACACCTTC
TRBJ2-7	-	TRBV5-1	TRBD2	CASGRDSGGSYEQYF	TGCGCCAGCGGTAGGGATAGCGGGGGCTCCTACGAGCAGTACTTC
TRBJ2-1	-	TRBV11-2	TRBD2	CASSLELAGIQNEQFF	TGTGCCAGCAGCTTAGAGCTAGCGGGGATACAAAATGAGCAGTTCTTC
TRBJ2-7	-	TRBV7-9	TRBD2	CASTRAGVNEQYF	TGTGCCAGCACCCGAGCGGGAGTAAACGAGCAGTACTTC
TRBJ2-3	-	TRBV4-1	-	CASSLGSGITDTQYF	TGCGCCAGCAGCCTTGGGAGCGGAATCACAGATACGCAGTATTTT
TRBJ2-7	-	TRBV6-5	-	CASRKTDGGEQYF	TGTGCCAGCAGGAAGACCGATGGCGGGGAGCAGTACTTC
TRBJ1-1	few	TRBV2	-	CASSVGRGYTEAFF	TGTGCCAGCAGTGTGGGCAGGGGATACACTGAAGCTTTCTTT
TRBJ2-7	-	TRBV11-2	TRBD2	CASSSLAGRYYEQYF	TGTGCCAGCAGCTCTCTAGCGGGGCGTTACTACGAGCAGTACTTC
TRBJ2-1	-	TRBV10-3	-	CAISDGGGASYNEQFF	TGTGCCATCAGTGATGGTGGTGGGGCCTCCTACAATGAGCAGTTCTTC
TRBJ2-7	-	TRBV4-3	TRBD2	CASSPYLVGVAGAYEQYF	TGCGCCAGCAGCCCCTACCTAGTGGGAGTAGCGGGGGCCTACGAGCAGTACTTC
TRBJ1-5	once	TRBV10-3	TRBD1	CAISGQGSNQPQHF	TGTGCCATCAGCGGACAGGGAAGCAATCAGCCCCAGCATTTT
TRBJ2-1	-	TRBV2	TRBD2	CASRVAGGYNEQFF	TGTGCCAGCAGAGTAGCGGGGGGATACAATGAGCAGTTCTTC
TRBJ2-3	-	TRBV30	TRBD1	CAGDRETDTQYF	TGTGCCGGTGACAGGGAAACAGATACGCAGTATTTT
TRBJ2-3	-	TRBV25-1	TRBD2	CASSDRLAGVATDTQYF	TGTGCCAGCAGTGACCGACTAGCGGGAGTGGCCACAGATACGCAGTATTTT
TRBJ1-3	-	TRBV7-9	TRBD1	CASSLYRGRESGNTIYF	TGTGCCAGCAGCTTATACAGGGGGCGCGAGTCTGGAAACACCATATATTTT